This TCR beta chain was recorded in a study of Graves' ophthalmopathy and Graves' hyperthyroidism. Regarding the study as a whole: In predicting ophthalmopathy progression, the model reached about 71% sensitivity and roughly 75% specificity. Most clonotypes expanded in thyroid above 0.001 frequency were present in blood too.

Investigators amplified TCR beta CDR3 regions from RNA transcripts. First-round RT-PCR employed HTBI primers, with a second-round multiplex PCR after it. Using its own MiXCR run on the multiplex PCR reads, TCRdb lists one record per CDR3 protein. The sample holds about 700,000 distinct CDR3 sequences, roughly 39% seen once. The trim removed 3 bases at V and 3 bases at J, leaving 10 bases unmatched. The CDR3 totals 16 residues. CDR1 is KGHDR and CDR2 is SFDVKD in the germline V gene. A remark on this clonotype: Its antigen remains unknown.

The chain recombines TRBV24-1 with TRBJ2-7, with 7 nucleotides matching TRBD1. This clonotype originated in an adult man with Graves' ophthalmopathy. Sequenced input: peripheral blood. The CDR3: CATSDHRGSGHYEQYF. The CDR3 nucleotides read TGTGCCACCAGTGATCACAGGGGTTCGGGGCACTACGAGCAGTACTTC.